The 2 T cell receptor beta chains below were found in one sample sequenced in a study of OX40 agonist ivuxolimab in advanced cancers. Produced via immunoSEQ multiplex PCR; TCRdb's table is partial and in-frame only. The repertoire consists of around 69,000 clones, with around 90% occurring once and the leading ten covering around 2.7%. The input for sequencing was CD4+ or CD8+ T cells sorted from blood, taken in a trial of the OX40 agonist ivuxolimab. The receptors were sampled from an adult with an advanced solid tumor such as melanoma, head and neck, liver or kidney cancer.

The CDR3 sequence is CASSLMAGLNYEQYF. Written as DNA, the CDR3 is TGTGCCAGCAGTTTAATGGCGGGATTAAACTACGAGCAGTACTTC. This chain uses TRBV27 with TRBJ2-7; D might be TRBD2 (6 bases). Germline-derived CDR1 and CDR2 are MNHEY and SMNVEV (reference sequence). V shed 2 bases and J shed 3 bases, with 14 bases lying between them. CDR3 length: 15 amino acids.

By share of the sample, this clone is medium-sized. Other DNA sequences from this sample encode an identical CDR3 as well. The V call is TRBV19, the J call TRBJ1-5; no clear D gene. This CDR3 is built from 16 residues. V was cut by 7 bases and J by 3 bases, with 19 bases left in between. Per the germline V gene, CDR1 is LNHDA and CDR2 is SQIVND (reference sequence). CDR3 DNA: TGTGCCAGTACCCGACGCGGGCAGCGGGTCAATCAGCCCCAGCATTTT. This sequence encodes CASTRRGQRVNQPQHF.